The rows below give T cell receptor beta chains drawn from one sample of a study of cytomegalovirus exposure and HLA in healthy donors. Measured with immunoSEQ multiplex PCR; TCRdb has only the in-frame clones, and not every one. Counted here are over 150,000 clones, around 88% occurring once; the ten biggest clones make up 20% to 25%. Sequencing was carried out using PBMCs. The receptors derive from a man younger than 35 in good health and CMV-seropositive. Both conserved end residues are part of each CDR3. The D gene is left open where the match is weak. Clone size is shown for a subset of rows, as once, few, many or a class of expanded clone.

cdr3_nt cdr3_aa d_call j_call clone_size v_call
TGTGCCAGCAGGTTAACAGGGGGCTCTGGAAACACCATATATTTT CASRLTGGSGNTIYF TRBD1 TRBJ1-3 few TRBV13
TGTGCCAGTAGTATCCCAGGGATAACGTTCCAGTACTTC CASSIPGITFQYF . TRBJ2-7 . TRBV19
TGTGCCAGCAGTGAAGTTGACAGCTCTGGAAACACCATATATTTT CASSEVDSSGNTIYF . TRBJ1-3 once TRBV6-1
TGTGCCAGCCTCCACCCTGGGGGGGGCACCGGGGAGCTGTTTTTT CASLHPGGGTGELFF TRBD2 TRBJ2-2 . TRBV7-2
TGTGCCAGCAGCCTGACATCCGGGACAGGGGGTCTTGGCTACACCTTC CASSLTSGTGGLGYTF TRBD1 TRBJ1-2 . TRBV16
TGTGCCAGCAGTGTAACTACAGGGGGCTCCTACGAGCAGTACTTC CASSVTTGGSYEQYF TRBD1 TRBJ2-7 . TRBV5-6
TGTGCCAGTAGACCCGGGACAGTTCCTAACTATGGCTACACCTTC CASRPGTVPNYGYTF TRBD1 TRBJ1-2 . TRBV19
TGTGCCTGGAGTGTCAGGGGCAGGGGGTCGAACACTGAAGCTTTCTTT CAWSVRGRGSNTEAFF TRBD1 TRBJ1-1 . TRBV30
TGTGCCAGCAAAAAGGGGGCTTTGGGCACCGGGGAGCTGTTTTTT CASKKGALGTGELFF TRBD1 TRBJ2-2 . TRBV2
TGTGCCAGTAGTATCTGGCGGTCCGAGAAGGATGAGCAGTTCTTC CASSIWRSEKDEQFF . TRBJ2-1 . TRBV19
TGTGCCAGCAGTGAAGGAATCGGGGTCTCCTACGAGCAGTACTTC CASSEGIGVSYEQYF . TRBJ2-7 . TRBV2
TGTGCCACCAGCAGAGACAGGGCTGGAAACACCATATATTTT CATSRDRAGNTIYF . TRBJ1-3 . TRBV15
TGCGCCAGCAGCCAAACAGGGAACTATGGCTACACCTTC CASSQTGNYGYTF . TRBJ1-2 . TRBV4-1
TGTGCCAGCAGTCCCCCGGGGAGCGGCTACACCTTC CASSPPGSGYTF . TRBJ1-2 . TRBV28
TGTGCCAGCAGCTTCTTCCCGCAGGCCCTCGACGAGCAGTACTTC CASSFFPQALDEQYF . TRBJ2-7 . TRBV13
TGTGCCTGGGGTTTTACCCCCACTAGCGAAGAGACCCAGTACTTC CAWGFTPTSEETQYF TRBD2 TRBJ2-5 . TRBV30
TGCGCCAGCAGCAGTCGACAGGGAATGGGCGGGGAGCTGTTTTTT CASSSRQGMGGELFF TRBD1 TRBJ2-2 . TRBV5-1
TGTGCCAGCAGCCTAGGGGTTGCGGAAGAGACCCAGTACTTC CASSLGVAEETQYF . TRBJ2-5 . TRBV9
TGCGCCAGCAGCCAGTCCGGGACAGCTAACTATGGCTACACCTTC CASSQSGTANYGYTF TRBD1 TRBJ1-2 . TRBV4-3
TGTGCCAGCAGTTACTCCATTGACGGGGGGTACGAGCAGTACTTC CASSYSIDGGYEQYF TRBD2 TRBJ2-7 . TRBV6-5
TGTGCCAGCAGCCCACAGGGGCACTATGGCTACACCTTC CASSPQGHYGYTF TRBD1 TRBJ1-2 . TRBV7-9
TGCGCCAGCAGCCAGAGGGGGACAGGGCAGGGAGGGCTCCTATTTAATGAAAAACTGTTTTTT CASSQRGTGQGGLLFNEKLFF TRBD1 TRBJ1-4 . TRBV4-3
TGTGCCAGCAGCCCACAGGGGTACACTGAAGCTTTCTTT CASSPQGYTEAFF TRBD1 TRBJ1-1 once TRBV7-3
TGTGCCAGAAGCTCCGAGCCCGCGGATGAGCAGTTCTTC CARSSEPADEQFF . TRBJ2-1 . TRBV5-3
TGTGCCAGCAGCGTAGCCAGGGGGCAAGGCTACACCTTC CASSVARGQGYTF TRBD1 TRBJ1-2 . TRBV9
TGTGCCAGCAGCCGATTAGCGGGGGGCCACAATGAGCAGTTCTTC CASSRLAGGHNEQFF TRBD2 TRBJ2-1 . TRBV7-9
TGTGCCAGCAGCTGGTGGGAGGGACGACAAGAGACCCAGTACTTC CASSWWEGRQETQYF TRBD2 TRBJ2-5 . TRBV7-6
TGCAGTGCGTACATGAACACTGAAGCTTTCTTT CSAYMNTEAFF . TRBJ1-1 . TRBV20-1
TGTGCCAGCAGACCTGCTAGCGGGGGGGCCATGAATGAGCAGTTCTTC CASRPASGGAMNEQFF TRBD2 TRBJ2-1 . TRBV7-2
TGCGCCAGCAGCCAAGATGGCAGGGGTGATCAGCCCCAGCATTTT CASSQDGRGDQPQHF . TRBJ1-5 . TRBV4-1
TGTGCCAGCAGCATCCCTAGCGGGGGGGCTTTGGATGAGCAGTTCTTC CASSIPSGGALDEQFF TRBD2 TRBJ2-1 . TRBV5-5
TGTGCCAGTAGCCGGGGGACGTCGAACACCGGGGAGCTGTTTTTT CASSRGTSNTGELFF . TRBJ2-2 . TRBV19
TGCAGCCCAGGTAACGGCGGGGGTGGCACAGATACGCAGTATTTT CSPGNGGGGTDTQYF TRBD2 TRBJ2-3 . TRBV29-1
TGTGCCAGCGGGGGACAGATGAACACTGAAGCTTTCTTT CASGGQMNTEAFF TRBD1 TRBJ1-1 . TRBV7-2
TGTGCCAGCAGTGAAGAGGGTCGGGAGGAGACCCAGTACTTC CASSEEGREETQYF . TRBJ2-5 . TRBV6-1
TGTGCCAGCTCACTTCTGACAGACCCCTACGAGCAGTACTTC CASSLLTDPYEQYF . TRBJ2-7 . TRBV18
TGCGCCAGCCGCCACGGGACTAGCACAGATACGCAGTATTTT CASRHGTSTDTQYF . TRBJ2-3 . TRBV5-1